The 21 T cell receptor beta chains listed next were all sequenced from one sample in a study of T cell responses to AZD1222 COVID-19 vaccine. The repertoire was sequenced with immunoSEQ multiplex PCR; TCRdb's copy has only in-frame clones and lacks some. The top ten hold 3.1% of the sample, which has tens of thousands of clones, roughly 92% seen once. The sequenced sample was peripheral blood, obtained 28 days after the second AZD1222 dose. These TCRs come from an adult who received the AZD1222 COVID-19 vaccine.

The chain recombines TRBV11-2 with TRBJ2-1; D uncertain. CDR3 length: 15 amino acids. The V end lost 2 bases, the J end lost 0 bases, and 8 bases lay between the germline ends. Germline loops: CDR1 SGHAT, CDR2 FQNNGV. CDR3 in amino acids: CASSLSASSYNEQFF. CDR3 nucleotide sequence: TGTGCCAGCAGCTTATCGGCCAGCTCCTACAATGAGCAGTTCTTC.

The chain employs TRBV6-2 or TRBV6-3 and TRBJ2-3, with no clear D. Per the germline V gene, CDR1 is MNHEY and CDR2 is SVGEGT. V was shortened by 6 bases and J by 7 bases, with 14 bases between the two germline ends. This CDR3 has 13 residues. DNA for the CDR3: TGTGCCAGCAGCTCACCCAGGTTAAATACGCAGTATTTT. Its protein product is CASSSPRLNTQYF.

This clone was picked up a small number of times. The V and J genes are TRBV29-1 and TRBJ2-1; TRBD2 matches 11 bases. V shed 6 bases and J 6 bases; nucleotides not matched to a gene: 7. This CDR3 comprises 14 residues. Germline CDR1 reads SQVTM; CDR2 reads ANQGSEA. CDR3 in amino acids: CSVLTSGGRNEQFF. CDR3 DNA sequence: TGCAGCGTCCTTACTAGCGGGGGTCGCAATGAGCAGTTCTTC.

The rearrangement links TRBV18 to TRBJ2-1; D is uncertain. This CDR3 spans 16 amino acids. Trimming left V 1 base short and J 2 bases short, with 12 bases between. The germline CDR1 and CDR2 sequences are KGHSH and LQKENI. The CDR3 sequence: CASSPQLGNPYNEQFF. The CDR3 DNA follows: TGTGCCAGCTCACCACAGCTAGGGAACCCCTACAATGAGCAGTTCTTC.

The genes are TRBV6-5 and TRBJ1-1; the D is unclear. This CDR3 is built from 12 residues. Trimming left V 8 bases short and J 4 bases short, with 11 bases between. Germline CDR1 and CDR2: MNHEY and SVGAGI. The CDR3 loop reads CASGLEGTEAFF. In DNA, the CDR3 is TGTGCCAGCGGCTTAGAGGGCACTGAAGCTTTCTTT.

Remarks on this clone: Other DNA sequences in the same sample also yield this CDR3. The CDR3 spells CASSFRETQYF. In DNA form, the CDR3 reads TGTGCCAGCAGTTTCAGGGAGACCCAGTACTTC. The chain uses TRBV12-3 or TRBV12-4 and TRBJ2-5; D is unclear. Trimming removed 3 bases at V and 5 bases at J, with 4 bases between. The CDR3 sequence is 11 residues long.

Only one count was recorded for this clone. The V gene is TRBV14, the J gene TRBJ2-1; 15 positions agree with TRBD2. The germline gives CDR1 SGHDN, CDR2 FVKESK. CDR3 length equals 19 residues. With V trimmed by 4 bases and J by 6 bases, 13 bases remained unmatched. The CDR3: CASSLRAAGTSGGINEQFF. For the CDR3, the DNA is TGTGCCAGCAGCCTCCGGGCCGCCGGGACTAGCGGGGGGATCAATGAGCAGTTCTTC.

V and J are TRBV6-5 and TRBJ2-2; 8 bases fit TRBD1. CDR1 and CDR2 (germline): MNHEY, SVGAGI. Trimming cost V 5 bases and J 0 bases; bases outside gene matches: 2. This CDR3 region has 15 residues. The CDR3 spells CASSQQGANTGELFF. The CDR3 DNA reads as TGTGCCAGCAGTCAACAGGGGGCGAACACCGGGGAGCTGTTTTTT.

This chain uses TRBV5-1 with TRBJ2-3; 9 bases agree with TRBD1. The germline V gene has CDR1 SGHRS and CDR2 YFSETQ. The CDR3 runs 14 residues. V shed 3 bases, J shed 4 bases, and the junction held 3 bases outside the gene matches. The CDR3 protein is CASSYRQGADTQYF. The CDR3 DNA follows: TGCGCCAGCAGCTACCGACAGGGGGCAGATACGCAGTATTTT.

With respect to this clone: Other DNA sequences in the same sample also yield this CDR3. The V call is TRBV5-4, the J call TRBJ2-2, with 8 bases aligning to TRBD2. This CDR3 comprises 15 residues. Per germline, CDR1 SGHNT and CDR2 YYREEE (reference sequence). J lost 5 bases, V lost 0 bases, and 3 bases had no gene match. CDR3 region: CASSLELAETGELFF. CDR3 DNA sequence: TGTGCCAGCAGCTTGGAACTAGCGGAGACCGGGGAGCTGTTTTTT.

The chain links TRBV5-5 to TRBJ2-7; the D call may be TRBD1 or TRBD2 (5 bases each). The V gene lost 4 bases and the J gene lost 1 base, with 21 bases spanning the gap. The CDR3 sequence is 17 residues long. Germline CDR1 reads SGHKS; CDR2 reads YYEKEE (reference sequence). The CDR3 DNA follows: TGTGCCAGCAGCCTCCTAGTCGGTTGGGACGGATCCTACGAGCAGTACTTC. Its translation: CASSLLVGWDGSYEQYF.

The CDR3 sequence is CASSLGSGTYGYTF. For the CDR3, the DNA is TGTGCCAGCAGCCTAGGTTCAGGGACCTATGGCTACACCTTC. This rearrangement joins TRBV5-6 to TRBJ1-2, with a weak D call TRBD1 (5 bases). V dropped 4 bases and J dropped 4 bases, with 14 bases sitting between them. Germline V lookup: CDR1 SGHDT, CDR2 YYEEEE. This CDR3 contains 14 residues.

The chain has TRBV9 and TRBJ1-2, with D hard to call. There are 13 residues in the CDR3. Trimming left V 0 bases short and J 6 bases short, with 9 bases between. Germline-derived CDR1 and CDR2 are SGDLS and YYNGEE. The CDR3 loop is CASSVGLVDGYTF. The CDR3 region has the DNA TGTGCCAGCAGCGTAGGGTTGGTGGATGGCTACACCTTC.

This sequence joins TRBV6-5 and TRBJ2-7; 11 positions match TRBD2. V was pared by 6 bases and J by 3 bases, with 4 bases of the junction left unmatched. CDR1 is MNHEY, CDR2 SVGAGI, per germline. The CDR3 consists of 14 residues. The CDR3 sequence: CASRPGTSGYEQYF. The CDR3 DNA reads as TGTGCCAGCAGGCCCGGGACTAGCGGCTACGAGCAGTACTTC.

The genes are TRBV24-1 and TRBJ1-6, with 9 bases lining up with TRBD1. Per germline, CDR1 KGHDR and CDR2 SFDVKD. The CDR3 is 17 amino acids. V lost 4 bases and J lost 4; bases outside the gene matches: 7. CDR3 sequence (DNA): TGTGCCACCAGTGACCTCTGGGACAGGGAGTATAATTCACCCCTCCACTTT. As protein: CATSDLWDREYNSPLHF.

V and J are TRBV7-8 and TRBJ1-3, with TRBD1 as a possible D gene (6 bases). Germline CDR1 and CDR2: SGHVS and FQNEAQ. The CDR3 spans 15 residues. Trimming left V 5 bases short and J 6 bases short, with 17 bases between. The CDR3 here is CASSNGQTPENTIYF. CDR3 DNA sequence: TGTGCCAGCAGCAACGGACAGACCCCGGAAAACACCATATATTTT.

V gene TRBV5-1 combines with J gene TRBJ2-1; possible D gene TRBD2, 6 bases. This CDR3 is 15 amino acids long. V gave up 4 bases and J gave up 4 bases, with 15 bases separating them. The germline V gene has CDR1 SGHRS and CDR2 YFSETQ. Written as DNA, the CDR3 is TGCGCCAGCAGCGTGGAGGGTCAGCTTTACAATGAGCAGTTCTTC. It specifies CASSVEGQLYNEQFF.

This clone was counted between two and nine times. This chain connects TRBV9 to TRBJ1-2; 10 bases are shared with TRBD1. Trimming at V came to 3 bases and at J to 4 bases, leaving 9 bases not matched to a gene. The CDR3 runs to 16 residues. Germline CDR1 and CDR2: SGDLS and YYNGEE. CDR3 in amino acids: CASSEAGTGVPYGYTF. Here the CDR3 DNA reads TGTGCCAGCAGCGAAGCCGGGACAGGGGTACCCTATGGCTACACCTTC. The full variable domain, its missing parts supplied by reference TRBV9 and TRBJ1-2, is DSGVTQTPKHLITATGQRVTLRCSPRSGDLSVYWYQQSLDQGLQFLIQYYNGEERAKGNILERFSAQQFPDLHSELNLSSLELGDSALYFCASSEAGTGVPYGYTFGSGTRLTVV.

The V gene is TRBV7-2, the J gene TRBJ1-2; 10 bases are a match to TRBD1. Germline lookup yields CDR1 SGHTA and CDR2 FQGNSA. With V trimmed by 2 bases and J by 6 bases, 18 bases remained unmatched. This CDR3 is 19 amino acids long. The CDR3 region is CASSLNPRGTGDRRDGYTF. CDR3 nucleotides: TGTGCCAGCAGCTTAAACCCTCGGGGGACAGGGGATCGTAGGGATGGCTACACCTTC.

This sequence joins TRBV7-9 and TRBJ1-2, with 8 nucleotides matching TRBD1. Germline V gene sequence: CDR1 SEHNR, CDR2 FQNEAQ (reference sequence). V was pared by 1 base and J by 4 bases, with 5 bases of the junction left unmatched. This CDR3 has 15 residues. In DNA, the CDR3 is TGTGCCAGCAGCTTAGTTCCAGGGGGCCCCTATGGCTACACCTTC. It yields the protein CASSLVPGGPYGYTF. Full variable domain (outside the CDR3, taken from reference TRBV7-9 and TRBJ1-2): DTGVSQNPRHKITKRGQNVTFRCDPISEHNRLYWYRQTLGQGPEFLTYFQNEAQLEKSRLLSDRFSAERPKGSFSTLEIQRTEQGDSAMYLCASSLVPGGPYGYTFGSGTRLTVV.

The chain uses TRBV5-1 and TRBJ1-6; tentatively, D is TRBD1 (5 bases). Per the germline V gene, CDR1 is SGHRS and CDR2 is YFSETQ. This CDR3 comprises 14 residues. Deletions cut 0 bases from V and 10 bases from J, with 11 bases between. The CDR3 DNA is TGCGCCAGCAGCTTGGCCGTGGGGGGATCACCCCTCCACTTT. This translates into CASSLAVGGSPLHF.